These 8 T cell receptor beta chains were all obtained from the same sample, sequenced in a study of blood T cells in healthy people across ages. Combining a sample-barcoded 5' primer with a J-beta primer mix, a second PCR ran for about 6 to 12 cycles. Each CDR3 protein gets one entry after TCRdb re-called the 5' RACE reads with MiXCR. In the table there are 790,000 or so distinct CDR3 sequences, about 46% of which are singletons. The sequencing sample was made of blood. These receptor sequences come from an older man in good health.

This chain joins TRBV20-1 and TRBJ1-1; D is uncertain. The germline V gene encodes CDR1 DFQATT and CDR2 SNEGSKA (reference sequence). V shed 1 base and J shed 4 bases, with 16 bases lying between them. The CDR3 runs to 15 residues. This CDR3 reads CSARASGYEFTEAFF. In DNA, the CDR3 is TGCAGTGCTAGAGCGTCGGGGTACGAGTTCACTGAAGCTTTCTTT.

The chain links TRBV6-2 or TRBV6-3 to TRBJ2-1; 9 bases map to TRBD2. This CDR3 region has 15 residues. Germline V lookup: CDR1 MNHEY, CDR2 SVGEGT. The trim removed 7 bases at V and 3 bases at J, leaving 7 bases unmatched. CDR3: CASTITSGFYNEQFF. The DNA for the CDR3 is TGTGCCAGCACGATCACTAGCGGGTTCTACAATGAGCAGTTCTTC.

The V call is TRBV6-6, the J call TRBJ2-7, with D perhaps matching TRBD2 (5 bases). The germline V gene has CDR1 MNHNY and CDR2 SVGAGI (reference sequence). The germline V and J ends were trimmed by 10 bases and 4 bases, with 11 bases remaining between them. The CDR3 covers 11 residues. The chain's CDR3 is CATSPGYEQYF. In nucleotides, the CDR3 is TGTGCCACCTCGCCGGGGTACGAGCAGTACTTC.

This clonotype is a singleton in its sample. This sequence joins TRBV30 and TRBJ2-7; TRBD2 agrees at 7 bases. Germline loops: CDR1 GTSNPN, CDR2 SVGIG (reference sequence). With 3 bases clipped from V and 3 bases from J, the junction kept 8 bases outside the gene matches. The CDR3 consists of 14 residues. This CDR3 is CAWRIAGSFYEQYF. The CDR3, as DNA: TGTGCCTGGAGGATAGCGGGTTCATTCTACGAGCAGTACTTC.

The rearrangement joins TRBV10-3 to TRBJ2-7; weak D call: TRBD1 (6 bases). This CDR3 spans 12 amino acids. V lost 11 bases and J 1 base, leaving 12 bases between the germline ends. Germline V CDR1 and CDR2: ENHRY, SYGVKD. CDR3 sequence reads: CAASQGSYEQYF. CDR3 DNA sequence: TGTGCCGCATCTCAGGGGTCCTACGAGCAGTACTTC.

This chain links TRBV6-5 with TRBJ2-5, with 7 bases identical to TRBD2. Germline CDR1 and CDR2: MNHEY and SVGAGI. The V and J ends lost 4 bases and 0 bases, in that order; junction bases with no gene match: 5. The CDR3 sequence is 15 residues long. The CDR3 nucleotides read TGTGCCAGCAGTTCCCCTAGCGGACACCAAGAGACCCAGTACTTC. It encodes CASSSPSGHQETQYF.

The V and J genes are TRBV20-1 and TRBJ1-6; TRBD1 aligns across 8 bases. In germline, CDR1 is DFQATT, CDR2 SNEGSKA (reference sequence). The V gene end was trimmed by 6 bases and the J gene end by 7 bases; junction bases not matched to a gene: 11. This CDR3 has 15 residues. CDR3 DNA sequence: TGCAGTGCCGAAAGTGGACAGGGTCTCAATTCACCCCTCCACTTT. It is translated as CSAESGQGLNSPLHF.

This clonotype was found once. DNA of the CDR3: TGTGCCACCATCCCAGGGGAGGCCTTCCATCAGCCCCAGCATTTT. As protein: CATIPGEAFHQPQHF. The J gene is TRBJ1-5, the V gene TRBV7-8, with TRBD1 as a possible D gene (6 bases). This CDR3 region has 15 residues. Germline V gene data show CDR1 as SGHVS and CDR2 as FQNEAQ. V lost 10 bases to trimming and J lost 5 bases, with 21 bases between them.